These T cell receptor beta chains were read from a single sample in a study of shared clonotypes between healthy human individuals. Profiling relied on immunoSEQ multiplex PCR, and the TCRdb table lists in-frame clones only, not all of them. The sample includes about half a million clones, less than 80% of them seen just once. The material sequenced was PBMCs. The receptors come from a woman in her 40s in good health. Some clones in this sample may be carry-over from other donors' samples. Both conserved end residues are part of each CDR3. The D gene is left open where the match is weak. Rows may omit the clone size; those that give it use once, few, many or a size class.

abundance: -
len: 13
v_gene: TRBV4-2
j_gene: TRBJ2-1
d_gene: -
CDR3nt: TGTGCCAGCAGCCCTCGTCGGCAAATGGCGCAGTTCTTC
CDR3aa: CASSPRRQMAQFF

abundance: -
len: 13
v_gene: TRBV10-3
j_gene: TRBJ2-1
d_gene: TRBD2
CDR3nt: TGTGCCATCGGACTAGCGGGAATAAATGAGCAGTTCTTC
CDR3aa: CAIGLAGINEQFF

abundance: once
len: 12
v_gene: TRBV29-1
j_gene: TRBJ2-7
d_gene: TRBD1
CDR3nt: TGCAGCGCCGGGGACAGGGTAAGCCAGCAGTACTTC
CDR3aa: CSAGDRVSQQYF

abundance: -
len: 15
v_gene: TRBV7-9
j_gene: TRBJ1-4
d_gene: -
CDR3nt: TGTGCCAGCAGCTCCCCCGGGGGGGAGAATGAAAAACTGTTTTTT
CDR3aa: CASSSPGGENEKLFF

abundance: -
len: 14
v_gene: TRBV7-2
j_gene: TRBJ2-5
d_gene: -
CDR3nt: TGTGCCAGCAGCTTGTGGGGGGGGCCGGAGACCCAGTACTTC
CDR3aa: CASSLWGGPETQYF

abundance: -
len: 17
v_gene: TRBV23-1
j_gene: TRBJ1-1
d_gene: -
CDR3nt: TGCGCCAGCAGTCACCCCCCCCCACGGACAGCGAACACTGAAGCTTTCTTT
CDR3aa: CASSHPPPRTANTEAFF

abundance: -
len: 14
v_gene: TRBV5-6
j_gene: TRBJ2-5
d_gene: -
CDR3nt: TGTGCCAGCAGCGCCCTCTCTCCGAGGGAGACCCAGTACTTC
CDR3aa: CASSALSPRETQYF

abundance: -
len: 13
v_gene: TRBV10-2
j_gene: TRBJ2-2
d_gene: -
CDR3nt: TGCGCCAGCAGTGGTGGATTCACCGGGGAGCTGTTTTTT
CDR3aa: CASSGGFTGELFF

abundance: -
len: 14
v_gene: TRBV9
j_gene: TRBJ2-1
d_gene: -
CDR3nt: TGTGCCAGCAGCTTCGACAGCTCCTACAATGAGCAGTTCTTC
CDR3aa: CASSFDSSYNEQFF

abundance: -
len: 14
v_gene: TRBV15
j_gene: TRBJ1-1
d_gene: -
CDR3nt: TGTGCCACCAGGGCAACAGGGAGGAACACTGAAGCTTTCTTT
CDR3aa: CATRATGRNTEAFF

abundance: -
len: 18
v_gene: TRBV7-9
j_gene: TRBJ1-5
d_gene: -
CDR3nt: TGTGCCAGCAGCGCCCCCCCGGGGGGAAGTGGGAGCAATCAGCCCCAGCATTTT
CDR3aa: CASSAPPGGSGSNQPQHF

abundance: -
len: 15
v_gene: TRBV5-1
j_gene: TRBJ1-5
d_gene: -
CDR3nt: TGCGCCAGCAGCTTGGCAGGGGATAACAATCAGCCCCAGCATTTT
CDR3aa: CASSLAGDNNQPQHF

abundance: few
len: 16
v_gene: TRBV5-4
j_gene: TRBJ2-1
d_gene: -
CDR3nt: TGTGCCAGCAGCTTGGTTAAAGAGGGACACTACAATGAGCAGTTCTTC
CDR3aa: CASSLVKEGHYNEQFF

abundance: -
len: 14
v_gene: TRBV6-6
j_gene: TRBJ1-3
d_gene: -
CDR3nt: TGTGCCAGCACCCCTGGGGAGGCCGGAAACACCATATATTTT
CDR3aa: CASTPGEAGNTIYF

abundance: -
len: 13
v_gene: TRBV27
j_gene: TRBJ1-2
d_gene: TRBD1
CDR3nt: TGTGCCAGCAGTTGGACAGGTTCCTATGGCTACACCTTC
CDR3aa: CASSWTGSYGYTF

abundance: -
len: 13
v_gene: TRBV5-4
j_gene: TRBJ2-5
d_gene: -
CDR3nt: TGTGCCAGCAGCCGCGAAGGGGGAGAGACCCAGTACTTC
CDR3aa: CASSREGGETQYF

abundance: -
len: 16
v_gene: TRBV11-2
j_gene: TRBJ2-5
d_gene: TRBD2
CDR3nt: TGTGCCAGCAGCTTACCAGCGGGAGGGCCGATGCAGACCCAGTACTTC
CDR3aa: CASSLPAGGPMQTQYF

abundance: -
len: 19
v_gene: TRBV5-1
j_gene: TRBJ2-6
d_gene: -
CDR3nt: TGCGCCAGCAGCTTGGAATTGGCAGGGGATATCTCTGGGGCCAACGTCCTGACTTTC
CDR3aa: CASSLELAGDISGANVLTF

abundance: once
len: 16
v_gene: TRBV10-1
j_gene: TRBJ2-1
d_gene: TRBD1
CDR3nt: TGCGCCAGCAGTGATCCCGGGACAGGGGGAAACAATGAGCAGTTCTTC
CDR3aa: CASSDPGTGGNNEQFF

abundance: -
len: 15
v_gene: TRBV27
j_gene: TRBJ2-3
d_gene: TRBD2
CDR3nt: TGTGCCAGCAGTTCGCCGGTAGCGGGCTTAGATACGCAGTATTTT
CDR3aa: CASSSPVAGLDTQYF

abundance: -
len: 13
v_gene: TRBV5-1
j_gene: TRBJ2-5
d_gene: -
CDR3nt: TGCGCCAGCAGCTTGGTCAGCGATGAGACCCAGTACTTC
CDR3aa: CASSLVSDETQYF

abundance: -
len: 14
v_gene: TRBV7-9
j_gene: TRBJ1-1
d_gene: -
CDR3nt: TGTGCCAGCAGCTTAGCACTGATAAACACTGAAGCTTTCTTT
CDR3aa: CASSLALINTEAFF

abundance: -
len: 16
v_gene: TRBV5-6
j_gene: TRBJ1-2
d_gene: -
CDR3nt: TGTGCCAGCAGCTTGGGGGACCGAATAACGGGGTATGGCTACACCTTC
CDR3aa: CASSLGDRITGYGYTF

abundance: -
len: 14
v_gene: TRBV10-3
j_gene: TRBJ2-5
d_gene: -
CDR3nt: TGTGCCATCAGTGACCCCGACAGGCAAGAGACCCAGTACTTC
CDR3aa: CAISDPDRQETQYF

abundance: many
len: 13
v_gene: TRBV7-9
j_gene: TRBJ1-2
d_gene: TRBD1
CDR3nt: TGTGCCAGCAACCCGACAGGGGGTATTGGCTACACCTTC
CDR3aa: CASNPTGGIGYTF

abundance: -
len: 14
v_gene: TRBV5-1
j_gene: TRBJ2-3
d_gene: -
CDR3nt: TGCGCCAGCAGCCCAGGAAAGAGCACAGATACGCAGTATTTT
CDR3aa: CASSPGKSTDTQYF

abundance: few
len: 16
v_gene: TRBV7-2
j_gene: TRBJ2-1
d_gene: TRBD2
CDR3nt: TGTGCCAGCAGCTTAACGTCAGGACTAGCGGGGGAAGGGCAGTTCTTC
CDR3aa: CASSLTSGLAGEGQFF

abundance: -
len: 13
v_gene: TRBV5-6
j_gene: TRBJ1-3
d_gene: -
CDR3nt: TGTGCCAGCAGCCTCCGGGACGGAAACACCATATATTTT
CDR3aa: CASSLRDGNTIYF

abundance: -
len: 15
v_gene: TRBV15
j_gene: TRBJ1-1
d_gene: TRBD1
CDR3nt: TGTGCCACCAGCAGAGATGGGACAGGGGCGCTGGGGGCTTTCTTT
CDR3aa: CATSRDGTGALGAFF

abundance: -
len: 14
v_gene: TRBV29-1
j_gene: TRBJ2-1
d_gene: TRBD2
CDR3nt: TGCAGCGCTGAGAGCGGGAGGGCCTACAATGAGCAGTTCTTC
CDR3aa: CSAESGRAYNEQFF

abundance: -
len: 15
v_gene: TRBV7-2
j_gene: TRBJ2-7
d_gene: TRBD2
CDR3nt: TGTGCCAGCAGCTTAGCGGTGGGAGGGCCGGGGGAGCAGTACTTC
CDR3aa: CASSLAVGGPGEQYF